The source of this T cell receptor beta chain is a study of T cell responses to AZD1222 COVID-19 vaccine. From germline, CDR1 is MNHEY and CDR2 SVGAGI. The CDR3 is 16 residues long. The germline V and J ends were trimmed by 0 bases and 2 bases, with 10 bases remaining between them. Details on this clone: Its antigen remains unknown.

Study-wide findings and caveats: The donors showed a predominance of white British ancestry and of females, with possible underestimation of clonal diversity. CD4 TCRs covered the whole spike, strongest at regions 160-218 and 743-854.

Here immunoSEQ multiplex PCR was the method, and the copy in TCRdb shows in-frame clones only, minus some. The sample holds about 110,000 clones; roughly 88% are singletons and the top ten take around 13%. The chain couples TRBV6-5 to TRBJ2-2, with TRBD1 as a possible D gene (5 bases). This TCR was recovered from an adult in good health. The input for sequencing was peripheral blood, taken on day 0 of MenACWY control vaccination. CDR3 in amino acids: CASSYSLDRNTGELFF. For the CDR3, the DNA is TGTGCCAGCAGTTACTCGCTCGACAGAAACACCGGGGAGCTGTTTTTT.